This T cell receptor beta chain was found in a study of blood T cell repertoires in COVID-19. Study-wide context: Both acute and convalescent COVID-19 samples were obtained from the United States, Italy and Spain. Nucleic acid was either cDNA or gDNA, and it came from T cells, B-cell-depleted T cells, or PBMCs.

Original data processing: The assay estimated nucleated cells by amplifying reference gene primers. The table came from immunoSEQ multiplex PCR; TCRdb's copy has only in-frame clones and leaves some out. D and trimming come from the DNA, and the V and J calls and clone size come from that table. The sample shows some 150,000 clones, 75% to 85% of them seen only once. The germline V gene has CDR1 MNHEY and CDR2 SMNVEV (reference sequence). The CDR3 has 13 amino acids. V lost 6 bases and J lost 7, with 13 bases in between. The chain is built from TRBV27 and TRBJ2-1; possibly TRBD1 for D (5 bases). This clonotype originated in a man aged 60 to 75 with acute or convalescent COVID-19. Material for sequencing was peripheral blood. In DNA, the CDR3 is TGTGCCAGCAGAGGCAGGGTGTCGAATGAGCAGTTCTTC. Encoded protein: CASRGRVSNEQFF.